Following are 14 T cell receptor beta chains from one sample sequenced in a study of blood T cell repertoires in COVID-19. Assay: immunoSEQ multiplex PCR; the TCRdb copy retains only in-frame clones and omits some. The table has 250,000 to 350,000 clones, about 85% seen once. Sequenced input: peripheral blood. Receptors were obtained from a woman aged 45 to 65 who had recovered from COVID-19.

The genes are TRBV12-5 and TRBJ2-1, with 8 bases aligning to TRBD2. Germline V gene sequence: CDR1 LGHNT, CDR2 FRNRAP. The CDR3 length is 17 residues. V trimming: 0 bases; J trimming: 8 bases; junction bases outside the gene matches: 12. The CDR3 sequence: CASGLVRQAGAPDEQFF. The CDR3 coding sequence is TGTGCTAGTGGTTTGGTACGTCAAGCGGGAGCCCCGGATGAGCAGTTCTTC.

The chain has TRBV5-1 and TRBJ2-7; D unresolved. Germline V gives CDR1 SGHRS, CDR2 YFSETQ. The CDR3 sequence is 14 residues long. V was cut by 0 bases and J by 0 bases, with 7 bases left in between. The CDR3 protein is CASSLVALSYEQYF. Written as DNA, the CDR3 is TGCGCCAGCAGCTTGGTAGCCCTCTCCTACGAGCAGTACTTC.

The chain is built from TRBV3-1 (or the pseudogene TRBV3-2) and TRBJ1-2; TRBD1 matches at 10 bases. After removal of 2 bases from V and 2 bases from J, the junction contained 5 bases not matched to a gene. Per germline, CDR1 LGHDT and CDR2 YNNKEL (reference sequence). The CDR3 extends over 16 amino acids. Here the CDR3 reads CASSQIPGQGNYGYTF. Written as DNA, the CDR3 is TGTGCCAGCAGCCAAATACCGGGACAGGGGAACTATGGCTACACCTTC.

The CDR3: CASSQDWENSYEQYF. The CDR3 DNA is TGCGCCAGCAGCCAAGATTGGGAGAACTCCTACGAGCAGTACTTC. This chain uses TRBV4-3 with TRBJ2-7; tentative D call: TRBD2 (5 bases). CDR1 LGHNA and CDR2 YSLEER come from the germline V gene. The CDR3 is made up of 15 amino acids. V lost 0 bases to trimming and J lost 0 bases, with 9 bases between them.

V and J are TRBV5-1 and TRBJ2-1, with 7 bases identical to TRBD1. Germline lookup yields CDR1 SGHRS and CDR2 YFSETQ. With 7 bases clipped from V and 0 bases from J, the junction kept 19 bases outside the gene matches. The CDR3 has 19 residues. DNA of the CDR3: TGCGCCAGCTACGTTGGGGACAGAGCGTTTACCCGCTCCTACAATGAGCAGTTCTTC. Protein product: CASYVGDRAFTRSYNEQFF. Full variable domain (rest looked up from reference TRBV5-1 and TRBJ2-1): KAGVTQTPRYLIKTRGQQVTLSCSPISGHRSVSWYQQTPGQGLQFLFEYFSETQRNKGNFPGRFSGRQFSNSRSEMNVSTLELGDSALYLCASYVGDRAFTRSYNEQFFGPGTRLTVL.

This clone was recorded at least ten times. The V gene is TRBV12-3 or TRBV12-4, the J gene TRBJ1-6, with D uncertain. The CDR3 length is 12 residues. V was clipped by 2 bases and J by 10 bases, with 6 bases between them. CDR3 DNA sequence: TGTGCCAGCAGTTTACTAGGATCACCCCTCCACTTT. Its translation: CASSLLGSPLHF.

The V gene is TRBV9, the J gene TRBJ2-7; 7 bases match TRBD1. The CDR3 totals 13 residues. With V trimmed by 3 bases and J by 6 bases, 6 bases remained unmatched. CDR1 SGDLS and CDR2 YYNGEE come from the germline V gene. CDR3 loop: CASSETGLGEQYF. CDR3 DNA: TGTGCCAGCAGCGAGACAGGGTTGGGCGAGCAGTACTTC.

This chain connects TRBV6-5 to TRBJ2-7; 9 positions agree with TRBD1. Germline CDR1 MNHEY, CDR2 SVGAGI. The CDR3 is 15 residues long. The trim removed 6 bases at V and 2 bases at J, leaving 8 bases unmatched. The CDR3 sequence: CASRRGQGGTYEQYF. CDR3 DNA sequence: TGTGCCAGCAGGAGGGGACAGGGAGGAACCTACGAGCAGTACTTC.

The CDR3 spells CSVVSADKGYTF. The CDR3 coding sequence is TGCAGCGTTGTCTCGGCGGATAAAGGCTACACCTTC. The chain couples TRBV29-1 to TRBJ1-2; the D is unclear. Looked up from germline, CDR1 is SQVTM and CDR2 is ANQGSEA. V lost 4 bases to trimming and J lost 8 bases, with 14 bases between them. This CDR3 region has 12 residues.

The V call is TRBV13, the J call TRBJ2-1, with 10 bases fitting TRBD2. J lost 4 bases, V lost 7 bases, and 7 bases had no gene match. The germline CDR1 and CDR2 sequences are PRHDT and FYEKMQ (reference sequence). The CDR3 totals 15 residues. CDR3 in DNA: TGTGCCAGCATCTTTAGCGGGAGGCTATACAATGAGCAGTTCTTC. This codes for CASIFSGRLYNEQFF.

This clone was found once. The chain combines TRBV28 with TRBJ1-2, with TRBD1 matching over 7 bases. J was trimmed by 6 bases and V by 2 bases; bases with no gene match: 3. Per the germline V gene, CDR1 is MDHEN and CDR2 is SYDVKM. The CDR3 runs 13 residues. The CDR3 region is CASSLQGVDGYTF. The CDR3 DNA reads as TGTGCCAGCAGTTTACAGGGGGTGGATGGCTACACCTTC.

This chain joins TRBV9 and TRBJ1-6; D is undetermined. CDR1 SGDLS and CDR2 YYNGEE come from the germline V gene. The germline V and J ends were trimmed by 0 bases and 7 bases, with 11 bases remaining between them. The CDR3 has 15 residues. The CDR3 protein is CASSVEGTSNSPLHF. The CDR3 DNA reads as TGTGCCAGCAGCGTAGAGGGTACTAGCAATTCACCCCTCCACTTT.

The table lists this clone with a few counts. CDR3 region: CASSLGQDSVREKLFF. CDR3 DNA: TGCGCCAGCAGCTTGGGACAGGATTCGGTGCGTGAAAAACTGTTTTTT. The J gene is TRBJ1-4, the V gene TRBV5-1; D is perhaps TRBD1 (6 bases). The V gene's germline CDR1 is SGHRS and CDR2 YFSETQ. This CDR3 contains 16 residues. The V end was cut by 0 bases, the J end by 7 bases, with 16 bases between.

This sequence joins TRBV28 and TRBJ1-4; D not certain. CDR3 length equals 14 residues. Germline V gene data show CDR1 as MDHEN and CDR2 as SYDVKM. Trimming removed 4 bases from V and 0 bases from J, with 6 bases in between. CDR3 bases: TGTGCCAGCAGTTCCGGGACAACTAATGAAAAACTGTTTTTT. Residues: CASSSGTTNEKLFF.